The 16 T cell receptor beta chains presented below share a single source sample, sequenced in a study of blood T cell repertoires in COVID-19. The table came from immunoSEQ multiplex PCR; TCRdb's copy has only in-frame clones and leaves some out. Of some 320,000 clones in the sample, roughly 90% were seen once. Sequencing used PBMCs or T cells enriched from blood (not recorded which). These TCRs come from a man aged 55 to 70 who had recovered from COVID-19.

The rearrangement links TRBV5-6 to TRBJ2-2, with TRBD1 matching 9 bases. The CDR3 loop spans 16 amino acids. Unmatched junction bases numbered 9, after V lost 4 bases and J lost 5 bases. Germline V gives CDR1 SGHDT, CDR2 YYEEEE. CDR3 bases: TGTGCCAGCAGCCTTGGACAGGGGTCGGGGACCGGGGAGCTGTTTTTT. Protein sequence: CASSLGQGSGTGELFF.

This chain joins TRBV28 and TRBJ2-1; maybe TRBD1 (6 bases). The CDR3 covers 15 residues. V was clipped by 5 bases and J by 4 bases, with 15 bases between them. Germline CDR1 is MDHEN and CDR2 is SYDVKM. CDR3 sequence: CASSGTSPPYNEQFF. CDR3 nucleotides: TGTGCCAGCAGTGGGACATCCCCCCCGTACAATGAGCAGTTCTTC. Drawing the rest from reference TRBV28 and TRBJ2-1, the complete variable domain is DVKVTQSSRYLVKRTGEKVFLECVQDMDHENMFWYRQDPGLGLRLIYFSYDVKMKEKGDIPEGYSVSREKKERFSLILESASTNQTSMYLCASSGTSPPYNEQFFGPGTRLTVL.

CDR3 DNA: TGTGCCAGCAGCTTACTCCAGGCTGGAGGCGGGGAGCTGTTTTTT. Residues: CASSLLQAGGGELFF. V usage is TRBV7-2 and J usage is TRBJ2-2, with a possible D match to TRBD2 (5 bases). Per germline, CDR1 SGHTA and CDR2 FQGNSA. This CDR3 spans 15 amino acids. Trimming left V 2 bases short and J 7 bases short, with 14 bases between.

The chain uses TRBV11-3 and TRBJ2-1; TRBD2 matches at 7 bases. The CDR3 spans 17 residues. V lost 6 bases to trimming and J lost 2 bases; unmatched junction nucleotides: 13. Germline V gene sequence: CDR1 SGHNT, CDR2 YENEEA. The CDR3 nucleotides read TGTGCCAGCAGTCCTCGTGGGAGGGAGAGGCCCTACAATGAGCAGTTCTTC. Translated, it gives CASSPRGRERPYNEQFF.

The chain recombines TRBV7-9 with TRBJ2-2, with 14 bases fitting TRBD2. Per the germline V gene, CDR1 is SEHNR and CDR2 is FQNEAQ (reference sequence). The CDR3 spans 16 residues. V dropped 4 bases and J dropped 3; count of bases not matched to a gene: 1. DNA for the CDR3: TGTGCCAGCAGCTGGGGACTAGCGGGAGACACCGGGGAGCTGTTTTTT. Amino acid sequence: CASSWGLAGDTGELFF.

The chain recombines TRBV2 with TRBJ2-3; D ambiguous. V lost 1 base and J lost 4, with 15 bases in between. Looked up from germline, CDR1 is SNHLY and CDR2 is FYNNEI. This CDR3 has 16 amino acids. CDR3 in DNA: TGTGCCAGCAGTGAAGGGAGAGCTGCCGGAGCAGATACGCAGTATTTT. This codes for CASSEGRAAGADTQYF.

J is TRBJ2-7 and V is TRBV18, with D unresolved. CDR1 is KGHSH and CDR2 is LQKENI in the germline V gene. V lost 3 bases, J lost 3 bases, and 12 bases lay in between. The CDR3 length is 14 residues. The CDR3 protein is CASSPLEQNYEQYF. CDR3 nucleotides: TGTGCCAGCTCACCGCTGGAACAGAACTACGAGCAGTACTTC. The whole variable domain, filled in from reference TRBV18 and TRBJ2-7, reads NAGVMQNPRHLVRRRGQEARLRCSPMKGHSHVYWYRQLPEEGLKFMVYLQKENIIDESGMPKERFSAEFPKEGPSILRIQQVVRGDSAAYFCASSPLEQNYEQYFGPGTRLTVT.

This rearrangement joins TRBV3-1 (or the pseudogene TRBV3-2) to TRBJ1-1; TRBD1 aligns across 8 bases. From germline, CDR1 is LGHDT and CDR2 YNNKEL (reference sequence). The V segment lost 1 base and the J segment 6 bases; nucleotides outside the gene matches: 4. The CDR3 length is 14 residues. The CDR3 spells CASSQAGQGAEAFF. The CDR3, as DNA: TGTGCCAGCAGCCAAGCCGGACAGGGCGCTGAAGCTTTCTTT.

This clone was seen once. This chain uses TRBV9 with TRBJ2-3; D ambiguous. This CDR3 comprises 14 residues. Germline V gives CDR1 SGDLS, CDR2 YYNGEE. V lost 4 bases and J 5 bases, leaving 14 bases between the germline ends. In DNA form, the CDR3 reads TGTGCCAGCAGCCCTCAGGTGTCTGGAGATACGCAGTATTTT. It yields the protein CASSPQVSGDTQYF.

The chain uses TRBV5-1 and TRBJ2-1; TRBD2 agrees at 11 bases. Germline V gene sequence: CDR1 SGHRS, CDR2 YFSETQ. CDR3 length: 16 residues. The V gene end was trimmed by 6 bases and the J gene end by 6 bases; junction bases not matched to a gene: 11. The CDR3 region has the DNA TGCGCCAGCAATACGCTGGGTAGCGGGAGGGGCAATGAGCAGTTCTTC. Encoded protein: CASNTLGSGRGNEQFF.

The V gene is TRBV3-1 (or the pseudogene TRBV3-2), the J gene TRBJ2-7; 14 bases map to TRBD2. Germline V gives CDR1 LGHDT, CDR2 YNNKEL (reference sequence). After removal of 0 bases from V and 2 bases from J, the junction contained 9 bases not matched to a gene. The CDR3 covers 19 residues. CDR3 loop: CASSQDWKGLAGETYEQYF. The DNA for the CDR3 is TGTGCCAGCAGCCAAGATTGGAAGGGACTAGCGGGAGAAACCTACGAGCAGTACTTC.

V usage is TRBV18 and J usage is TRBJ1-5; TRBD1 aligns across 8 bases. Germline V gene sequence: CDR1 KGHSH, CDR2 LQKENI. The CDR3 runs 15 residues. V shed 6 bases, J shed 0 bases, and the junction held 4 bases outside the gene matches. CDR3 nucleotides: TGTGCCAGCTCGTTGACAGGGGATAGCAATCAGCCCCAGCATTTT. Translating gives CASSLTGDSNQPQHF.

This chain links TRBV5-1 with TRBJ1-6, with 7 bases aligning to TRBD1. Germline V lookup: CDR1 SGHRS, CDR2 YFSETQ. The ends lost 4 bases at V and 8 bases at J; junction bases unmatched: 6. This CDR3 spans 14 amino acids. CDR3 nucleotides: TGCGCCAGCAGCGCCGGGACAGCCGATTCACCCCTCCACTTT. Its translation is CASSAGTADSPLHF.

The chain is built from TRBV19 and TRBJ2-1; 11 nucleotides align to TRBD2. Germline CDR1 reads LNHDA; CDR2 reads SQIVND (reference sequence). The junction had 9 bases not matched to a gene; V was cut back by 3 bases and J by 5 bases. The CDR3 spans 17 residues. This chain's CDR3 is CASSIWLAGGVNNEQFF. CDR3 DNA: TGTGCCAGTAGTATTTGGCTAGCGGGAGGTGTCAACAATGAGCAGTTCTTC.

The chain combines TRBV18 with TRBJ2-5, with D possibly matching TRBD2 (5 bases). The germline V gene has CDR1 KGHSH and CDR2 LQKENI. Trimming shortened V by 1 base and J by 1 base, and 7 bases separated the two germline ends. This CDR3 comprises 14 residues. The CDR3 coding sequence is TGTGCCAGCTCACCACACGCGGGCCAAGAGACCCAGTACTTC. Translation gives CASSPHAGQETQYF. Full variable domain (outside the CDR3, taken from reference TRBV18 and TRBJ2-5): NAGVMQNPRHLVRRRGQEARLRCSPMKGHSHVYWYRQLPEEGLKFMVYLQKENIIDESGMPKERFSAEFPKEGPSILRIQQVVRGDSAAYFCASSPHAGQETQYFGPGTRLLVL.

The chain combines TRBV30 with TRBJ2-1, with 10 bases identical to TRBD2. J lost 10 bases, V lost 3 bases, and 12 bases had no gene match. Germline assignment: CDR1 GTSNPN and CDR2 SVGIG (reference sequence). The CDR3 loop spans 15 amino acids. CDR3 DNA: TGTGCCTGGAGGGCACTAGCGGGAATCGGGGGGGAGCAGTTCTTC. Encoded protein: CAWRALAGIGGEQFF.